The 14 T cell receptor beta chains below were found in one sample sequenced in a study of shared clonotypes between healthy human individuals. Some clones are missing from TCRdb's copy, which holds only in-frame ones; the method was immunoSEQ multiplex PCR. Of over 800,000 clones listed, about 91% are singletons. Positively selected for CCR7, the CD45RO-negative cells used as naive CD8 cells excluded terminally differentiated effector memory CD45RA+ cells. The sequenced sample was naive CD8+ T cells sorted from blood. These receptors all stem from a man aged 25 to 40 in good health.

V is TRBV27 and J is TRBJ2-7; D is ambiguous. Germline CDR1 reads MNHEY; CDR2 reads SMNVEV (reference sequence). The V and J ends lost 7 bases and 2 bases respectively, with 9 bases between them. This CDR3 region has 12 residues. CDR3 bases: TGTGCCAGCATGGGGAATGCCTACGAGCAGTACTTC. It yields the protein CASMGNAYEQYF.

The chain recombines TRBV6-5 with TRBJ2-7, with 11 positions matching TRBD1. V shed 4 bases and J 3 bases; nucleotides not matched to a gene: 2. CDR3 length: 14 residues. Germline V gene data show CDR1 as MNHEY and CDR2 as SVGAGI. In DNA form, the CDR3 reads TGTGCCAGCAGTTGGGGGACAGGGGGCTACGAGCAGTACTTC. It translates to CASSWGTGGYEQYF.

This clone has a single count. Other DNA sequences in this sample translate to the same CDR3. This rearrangement joins TRBV5-4 to TRBJ2-1; no clear D gene. The CDR3 is made up of 11 amino acids. Germline V CDR1 and CDR2: SGHNT, YYREEE (reference sequence). V was pared by 3 bases and J by 8 bases, with 6 bases between. DNA of the CDR3: TGTGCCAGCAGCTCCCGGGATGAGCAGTTCTTC. This gives the protein CASSSRDEQFF.

The chain links TRBV5-8 to TRBJ2-7; maybe TRBD1 (6 bases). Trimming stripped 1 base from V and 3 bases from J, with 11 bases between. Germline V lookup: CDR1 SGHTS, CDR2 YDEGEE. The CDR3 is 14 amino acids. This chain's CDR3 is CASSLLGQYYEQYF. In DNA, the CDR3 is TGTGCCAGCAGCTTGTTGGGACAATACTACGAGCAGTACTTC.

The gene calls are TRBV7-6 and TRBJ2-6; D call uncertain. CDR1 and CDR2 (germline): SGHVS, FNYEAQ. The CDR3 covers 14 residues. V was pared by 2 bases and J by 4 bases, with 6 bases between. CDR3 region: CASSLSPGANVLTF. The CDR3 region has the DNA TGTGCCAGCAGCTTAAGTCCCGGGGCCAACGTCCTGACTTTC.

The rearrangement joins TRBV27 to TRBJ2-1; D possibly corresponds to TRBD1 (7 bases). The CDR3 spans 17 residues. V was clipped by 6 bases and J by 0 bases, with 18 bases between them. Germline V CDR1 and CDR2: MNHEY, SMNVEV (reference sequence). CDR3 loop: CASSQGGTVSSYNEQFF. CDR3 nucleotide sequence: TGTGCCAGCAGCCAAGGCGGGACAGTAAGCTCCTACAATGAGCAGTTCTTC.

V usage is TRBV7-6 and J usage is TRBJ2-3, with D perhaps TRBD2 (6 bases). The CDR3 spans 15 residues. The germline V gene has CDR1 SGHVS and CDR2 FNYEAQ. V was cut by 2 bases and J by 2 bases, with 11 bases left in between. Written as DNA, the CDR3 is TGTGCCAGCAGCTTAAGTCGGGACTTCACAGATACGCAGTATTTT. Protein: CASSLSRDFTDTQYF.

CDR3 region: CASSAHDRGEDEKLFF. The CDR3 DNA reads TGTGCCAGCAGCGCCCACGACAGGGGGGAGGATGAAAAACTGTTTTTT. This chain links TRBV11-2 with TRBJ1-4; 9 nucleotides align to TRBD1. J gave up 6 bases and V 5 bases, and 10 bases lay outside the gene matches. CDR1 and CDR2 from the germline V gene are SGHAT and FQNNGV. This CDR3 region has 16 residues.

The chain recombines TRBV19 with TRBJ2-7; the D gene is possibly TRBD2 (5 bases). This CDR3 has 13 residues. Looked up from germline, CDR1 is LNHDA and CDR2 is SQIVND (reference sequence). Trimming left V 8 bases short and J 3 bases short, with 14 bases between. CDR3 nucleotide sequence: TGTGCCAGTGCGTCGGACGGACTCTACGAGCAGTACTTC. This encodes CASASDGLYEQYF.

J is TRBJ2-7 and V is TRBV5-6; D not certain. The germline V and J ends were trimmed by 3 bases and 3 bases, with 13 bases remaining between them. The germline V gene encodes CDR1 SGHDT and CDR2 YYEEEE. This CDR3 is 14 amino acids long. CDR3: CASSSPTENYEQYF. CDR3 in DNA: TGTGCCAGCAGCTCACCGACGGAAAACTACGAGCAGTACTTC.

This rearrangement joins TRBV4-1 to TRBJ2-2; 16 bases map to TRBD2. This CDR3 comprises 20 residues. The germline V gene has CDR1 MGHRA and CDR2 YSYEKL. V lost 1 base to trimming and J lost 5 bases; unmatched junction nucleotides: 10. Written as DNA, the CDR3 is TGCGCCAGCAGCCAAGGGTCGGGACTAGCGGGAGGGCCGACTACCGGGGAGCTGTTTTTT. This sequence encodes CASSQGSGLAGGPTTGELFF.

A note on this clone: The sample contains more than one DNA sequence encoding this CDR3. This sequence joins TRBV7-3 and TRBJ2-3, with D perhaps TRBD2 (6 bases). V was pared by 5 bases and J by 0 bases, with 9 bases between. The CDR3 contains 14 residues. CDR1 and CDR2 from the germline V gene are SGHTA and FQGTGA. The CDR3 loop is CASSPSGSTDTQYF. CDR3 sequence (DNA): TGTGCCAGCAGCCCGAGCGGGAGCACAGATACGCAGTATTTT.

V and J are TRBV27 and TRBJ1-2; possibly TRBD1 for D (5 bases). The CDR3 consists of 14 residues. Trimming pared 4 bases from V and 7 bases from J, leaving 16 bases between. Germline V gene lookup returns CDR1 MNHEY and CDR2 SMNVEV (reference sequence). This chain's CDR3 is CASSSGTSMGGYTF. For the CDR3, the DNA is TGTGCCAGCAGTTCAGGGACCAGTATGGGTGGCTACACCTTC.

The V and J genes are TRBV14 and TRBJ2-7; D gene uncertain. The V and J ends lost 8 bases and 2 bases respectively, with 19 bases between them. The CDR3 has 15 residues. CDR1 SGHDN and CDR2 FVKESK come from the germline V gene. This CDR3 reads CASSPNTPRTYEQYF. CDR3 nucleotides: TGTGCCAGCTCCCCGAATACCCCGCGGACCTACGAGCAGTACTTC.